These 12 T cell receptor beta chains share one sample of origin, sequenced in a study of T cell responses to AZD1222 COVID-19 vaccine. Profiled with immunoSEQ multiplex PCR; TCRdb holds only in-frame clones, not every one. The data hold around 150,000 clones, with 80% to 95% observed a single time. Material: peripheral blood, obtained 28 days after the second AZD1222 dose. The receptors stem from an adult who received the AZD1222 COVID-19 vaccine.

This chain joins TRBV5-6 and TRBJ1-5; TRBD1 might be the D (5 bases). Germline loops: CDR1 SGHDT, CDR2 YYEEEE. Trimming took 4 bases from V and 3 from J, leaving 11 bases between them. The CDR3 has 14 residues. The CDR3 DNA is TGTGCCAGCAGCAGGGGTGTAAACAATCAGCCCCAGCATTTT. It specifies CASSRGVNNQPQHF.

The chain joins TRBV10-2 to TRBJ2-7; D is unresolved. V lost 4 bases and J lost 2, with 12 bases in between. This CDR3 has 14 amino acids. The V gene's germline CDR1 is WSHSY and CDR2 SAAADI. The chain's CDR3 is CASSVGQVTYEQYF. CDR3 coding DNA: TGCGCCAGCAGTGTAGGGCAGGTTACCTACGAGCAGTACTTC.

V gene TRBV7-8 combines with J gene TRBJ1-1; the D is unclear. Trimming took 1 base from V and 0 from J, leaving 9 bases between them. The germline CDR1 and CDR2 sequences are SGHVS and FQNEAQ. The CDR3 is made up of 15 amino acids. CDR3 sequence reads: CASSLVRGVNTEAFF. The CDR3, as DNA: TGTGCCAGCAGCTTAGTTCGGGGTGTGAACACTGAAGCTTTCTTT.

About this clone itself: Other DNA sequences in the same sample also yield this CDR3. The J gene is TRBJ1-1, the V gene TRBV10-3, with a tentative D call TRBD1 (5 bases). The V end was cut by 10 bases, the J end by 1 base, with 7 bases between. Per germline, CDR1 ENHRY and CDR2 SYGVKD. The CDR3 covers 11 residues. The CDR3 nucleotides read TGTGCCACAGGGACGAACACTGAAGCTTTCTTT. Translated: CATGTNTEAFF.

V gene TRBV27 combines with J gene TRBJ2-7; 10 bases match TRBD1. There are 15 residues in the CDR3. With V trimmed by 3 bases and J by 2 bases, 4 bases remained unmatched. Germline CDR1 and CDR2: MNHEY and SMNVEV (reference sequence). The CDR3 coding sequence is TGTGCCAGCAGTTTCAGCGGGACAGGGGCCTACGAGCAGTACTTC. Amino acid sequence: CASSFSGTGAYEQYF.

This clone was seen once. The rearrangement joins TRBV18 to TRBJ1-5; D remains unclear. The CDR3 is made up of 15 amino acids. With 6 bases removed from V and 2 bases from J, the gap between germline ends came to 14 bases. Germline CDR1 reads KGHSH; CDR2 reads LQKENI. The CDR3 DNA is TGTGCCAGCTCCCTGACCGCAGGAGGCAATCAGCCCCAGCATTTT. This translates into CASSLTAGGNQPQHF.

The V and J genes are TRBV6-6 and TRBJ1-2; D is ambiguous. CDR1 MNHNY and CDR2 SVGAGI come from the germline V gene (reference sequence). V was clipped by 4 bases and J by 4 bases, with 10 bases between them. The CDR3 sequence is 13 residues long. CDR3 amino acids: CASSFQATYGYTF. Here the CDR3 DNA reads TGTGCCAGCAGTTTTCAGGCAACCTATGGCTACACCTTC.

This chain connects TRBV3-1 (or the pseudogene TRBV3-2) to TRBJ1-5; D is unresolved. Deletions cut 5 bases from V and 5 bases from J, with 10 bases between. The CDR3 runs to 13 residues. CDR1 and CDR2 from the germline V gene are LGHDT and YNNKEL (reference sequence). The CDR3 sequence: CASSSLPDQPQHF. The CDR3 region has the DNA TGTGCCAGCAGCTCTCTACCTGATCAGCCCCAGCATTTT.

This clone has a single count. V and J are TRBV30 and TRBJ1-1; weak D call: TRBD1 (5 bases). V was cut by 2 bases and J by 2 bases, with 15 bases left in between. Germline V lookup: CDR1 GTSNPN, CDR2 SVGIG (reference sequence). CDR3 length: 15 amino acids. This CDR3 reads CAWSRDGTTNTEAFF. The CDR3 region has the DNA TGTGCCTGGAGTCGGGACGGGACGACAAACACTGAAGCTTTCTTT.

The chain recombines TRBV7-9 with TRBJ1-2; D unclear. V was trimmed by 5 bases and J by 4 bases, leaving 14 bases between them. The CDR3 totals 14 residues. CDR1 is SEHNR and CDR2 is FQNEAQ in the germline V gene (reference sequence). CDR3 sequence: CASSHRAAVYGYTF. CDR3 in DNA: TGTGCCAGCAGCCACCGGGCCGCGGTCTATGGCTACACCTTC.

The chain has TRBV7-6 and TRBJ1-1; D gene unclear. This CDR3 has 16 amino acids. Germline CDR1 is SGHVS and CDR2 is FNYEAQ. V lost 1 base and J 0 bases, leaving 12 bases between the germline ends. The CDR3 sequence: CASSLVAQALNTEAFF. The DNA for the CDR3 is TGTGCCAGCAGCTTAGTAGCCCAGGCATTGAACACTGAAGCTTTCTTT.

This chain links TRBV25-1 with TRBJ2-1, with no clear D. Germline values: CDR1 MGHDK, CDR2 SYGVNS. This CDR3 spans 12 amino acids. The V gene lost 2 bases and the J gene lost 5 bases, with 4 bases spanning the gap. The CDR3 reads CASSEPHNEQFF. As DNA, the CDR3 is TGTGCCAGCAGTGAACCCCACAATGAGCAGTTCTTC.